This is a list of T cell receptor beta chains from one sample in a study of metastatic and nonmetastatic thyroid tumors. From the PCR reads, TCRdb re-called clones with MiXCR. The sample lists about 17,000 clones, under 30% occurring once. The specimen was tumor tissue. The receptors derive from a male donor with papillary thyroid cancer or a benign thyroid nodule (not recorded which). Some clones in this sample may be carry-over from other donors' samples. The CDR3 runs from the conserved cysteine through the conserved F or W. D genes are given only for firm matches. Clone size is shown for a subset of rows, as once, few, many or a class of expanded clone.

clone_size	d_call	v_call	j_call	cdr3_nt	cdr3_aa
-	-	TRBV12-3/TRBV12-4	TRBJ2-1	TGTGCCAGCAGTTTGGTAGGCACAGACAATGAGCCGTTCTTC	CASSLVGTDNEPFF
-	-	TRBV6-1	TRBJ1-5	TGTGCCAGCAGTGACGGCCAGAATCAGCCCCAGCATTTT	CASSDGQNQPQHF
once	TRBD2	TRBV12-3/TRBV12-4	TRBJ2-1	TGTGCCAGCAGCCCTGGGACTAGCGGGATCGTTTTAAATGAGCAGTTCTTC	CASSPGTSGIVLNEQFF
many	-	TRBV5-4	TRBJ1-2	TGTGCCAGCAGCCCAGGGGATGGCTATGGCTACACCTTC	CASSPGDGYGYTF
-	TRBD2	TRBV18	TRBJ2-3	TGTGCCAGCTCACTTACCTCGGGACTAGCGAAATCAGATACGCAGTATTTT	CASSLTSGLAKSDTQYF
many	-	TRBV28	TRBJ1-1	TGTGCCAGCTCCCCCGGGGGGCAGGGGAACACTGAAGCTTTCTTT	CASSPGGQGNTEAFF
few	TRBD2	TRBV6-1	TRBJ2-7	TGTGCCAGCAGTGATATTCTAGCGGGAGTGTCCTACGAGCAGTACTTC	CASSDILAGVSYEQYF
-	-	TRBV5-6	TRBJ1-2	TGTGCCAGCAGCCGTCCGGGGGCAATTTATGGCTACACCTTC	CASSRPGAIYGYTF
few	-	TRBV19	TRBJ1-1	TGTGCCAGTAGTGGGATCGATTTCAGGAACACTGAAGCTTTCTTT	CASSGIDFRNTEAFF
many	-	TRBV5-4	TRBJ1-1	TGTGCCAGCAGCCACACCCCAGGCCTAATGAACACTGAAGCTTTCTTT	CASSHTPGLMNTEAFF
medium-sized	-	TRBV20-1	TRBJ2-5	TGCAGTGCTCGGCCTTCCCAGGGTCAAGAGACCCAGTACTTC	CSARPSQGQETQYF
few	-	TRBV28	TRBJ1-1	TGTGCCAGCAGTTTTATAGACAGCAGAAGAGGAGCTTTCTTT	CASSFIDSRRGAFF
medium-sized	-	TRBV19	TRBJ2-7	TGTGCCAGTACACCGACAGGAGGAAGCTCCTACGAGCAGTACTTC	CASTPTGGSSYEQYF
many	TRBD1	TRBV7-9	TRBJ1-2	TGTGCCAGCAGCCCGGCAACATGGACAGGTCGGACGTCGTTTGGCTACACCTTC	CASSPATWTGRTSFGYTF
many	-	TRBV5-1	TRBJ2-7	TGCGCCAGCGGTTGGGATATCTCCTACGAGCAGTACTTC	CASGWDISYEQYF
medium-sized	-	TRBV7-9	TRBJ1-2	TGTGCCAGCAGCTCGGGAGCGACCTTTGATGGCTACACCTTC	CASSSGATFDGYTF
-	-	TRBV6-1	TRBJ1-1	TGTGCCAGCGGGGAGGGGGGCACTGAAGCTTTCTTT	CASGEGGTEAFF
-	-	TRBV7-9	TRBJ2-7	TGTGCCAGCAGCTTCAGAGAAGAGAGTAGCGAGCAGTACTTC	CASSFREESSEQYF
-	TRBD2	TRBV12-3/TRBV12-4	TRBJ2-1	TGTGCCAGCAGTAGCTCGCCGGGGACTAGCGGCTCCTACAATGAGCAGTTCTTC	CASSSSPGTSGSYNEQFF
many	-	TRBV4-1	TRBJ2-7	TGCGCCAGCAGCCAACAGGGTATGAACTACGAGCAGTACTTC	CASSQQGMNYEQYF
few	TRBD1	TRBV10-1	TRBJ1-2	TGCGCCTGCAGCCGGGACAGGGGCTATGGCTTCACCTTC	CACSRDRGYGFTF
many	TRBD1	TRBV19	TRBJ1-1	TGTGCCAGTATTCCTTCGGGACAGGGGGCTCTGAACACTGAAGCTTTCTTT	CASIPSGQGALNTEAFF
many	-	TRBV20-1	TRBJ1-5	TGCAGTGCTAGAGCTTCACAGGGCATTGGCAATCAGCCCCAGCATTTT	CSARASQGIGNQPQHF
many	TRBD1	TRBV14	TRBJ1-6	TGTGCCAGCAGCGGACAGGTGAGCTCCTATAATTCACCCCTCCACTTT	CASSGQVSSYNSPLHF